This TCR beta chain comes out of a study of cytomegalovirus exposure and HLA in healthy donors. Across the whole study: Earlier work reported approximately 100 million unique TCR beta sequences from about 170 million T cells.

PCR used 60 Vbeta primers and 13 Jbeta primers. Here immunoSEQ multiplex PCR was the method, and the copy in TCRdb shows in-frame clones only, minus some. The sample yields roughly 100,000 clones, 60% to 70% seen once. CDR1 and CDR2 from the germline V gene are SGHTA and FQGNSA. Trimming removed 1 base from V and 4 bases from J, with 11 bases in between. CDR3 size: 15 residues. The TCR sequence derives from a woman aged 50 to 65 in good health and CMV-seronegative. The rearrangement links TRBV7-2 to TRBJ2-1; possibly TRBD1 for D (6 bases). Sequencing was performed on PBMCs. CDR3 coding DNA: TGTGCCAGCAGCTTAGAACAGGGAACGTACAATGAGCAGTTCTTC. Protein product: CASSLEQGTYNEQFF. The full variable domain, completed using reference TRBV7-2 and TRBJ2-1, is GAGVSQSPSNKVTEKGKDVELRCDPISGHTALYWYRQSLGQGLEFLIYFQGNSAPDKSGLPSDRFSAERTGGSVSTLTIQRTQQEDSAVYLCASSLEQGTYNEQFFGPGTRLTVL.